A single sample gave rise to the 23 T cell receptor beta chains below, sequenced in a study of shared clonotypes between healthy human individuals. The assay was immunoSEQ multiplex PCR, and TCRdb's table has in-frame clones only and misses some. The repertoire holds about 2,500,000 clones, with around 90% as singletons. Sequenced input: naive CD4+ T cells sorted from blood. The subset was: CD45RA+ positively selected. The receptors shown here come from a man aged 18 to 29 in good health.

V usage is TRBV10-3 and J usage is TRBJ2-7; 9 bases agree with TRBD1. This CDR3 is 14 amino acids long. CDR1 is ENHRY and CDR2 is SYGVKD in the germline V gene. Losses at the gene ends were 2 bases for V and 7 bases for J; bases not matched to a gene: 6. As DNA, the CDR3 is TGTGCCATCAGTGAGGTACAGGGGGCTTCGGAGCAGTACTTC. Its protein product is CAISEVQGASEQYF.

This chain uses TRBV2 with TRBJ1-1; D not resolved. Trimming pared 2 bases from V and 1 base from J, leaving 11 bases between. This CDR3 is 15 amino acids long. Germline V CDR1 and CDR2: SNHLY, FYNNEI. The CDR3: CASSELRSANTEAFF. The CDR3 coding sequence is TGTGCCAGCAGTGAACTACGGAGTGCGAACACTGAAGCTTTCTTT.

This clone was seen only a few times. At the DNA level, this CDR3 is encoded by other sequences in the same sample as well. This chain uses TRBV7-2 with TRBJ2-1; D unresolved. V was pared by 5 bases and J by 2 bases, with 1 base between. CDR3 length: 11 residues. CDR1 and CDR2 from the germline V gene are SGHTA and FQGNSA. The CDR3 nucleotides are TGTGCCAGCAGCACCTACAATGAGCAGTTCTTC. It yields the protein CASSTYNEQFF.

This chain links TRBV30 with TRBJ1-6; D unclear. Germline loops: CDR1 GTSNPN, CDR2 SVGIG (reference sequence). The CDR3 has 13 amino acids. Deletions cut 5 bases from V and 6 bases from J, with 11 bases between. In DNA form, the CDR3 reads TGTGCCTGGGCAATTGATTCTAATTCACCCCTCCACTTT. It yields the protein CAWAIDSNSPLHF.

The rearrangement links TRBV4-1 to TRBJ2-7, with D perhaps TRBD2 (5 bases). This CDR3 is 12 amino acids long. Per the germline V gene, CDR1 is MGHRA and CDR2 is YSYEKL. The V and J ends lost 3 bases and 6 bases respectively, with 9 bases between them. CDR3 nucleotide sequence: TGCGCCAGCAGCCAGGTCCGGGGCGAGCAGTACTTC. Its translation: CASSQVRGEQYF.

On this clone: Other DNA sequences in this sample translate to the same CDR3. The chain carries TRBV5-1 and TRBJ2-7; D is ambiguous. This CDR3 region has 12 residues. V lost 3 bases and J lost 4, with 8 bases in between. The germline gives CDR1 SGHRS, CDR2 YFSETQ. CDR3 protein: CASSSDSYEQYF. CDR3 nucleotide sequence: TGCGCCAGCAGCTCAGACTCGTACGAGCAGTACTTC.

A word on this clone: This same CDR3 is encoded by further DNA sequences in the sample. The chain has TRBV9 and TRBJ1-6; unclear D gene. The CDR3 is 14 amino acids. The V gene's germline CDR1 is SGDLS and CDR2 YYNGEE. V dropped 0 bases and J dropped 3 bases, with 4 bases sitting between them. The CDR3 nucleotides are TGTGCCAGCAGCGTAGGGCGCTATAATTCACCCCTCCACTTT. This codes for CASSVGRYNSPLHF.

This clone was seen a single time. CDR3 protein: CAWSRDRARYEQYF. The CDR3 nucleotides are TGTGCCTGGAGCCGGGACAGGGCTAGGTACGAGCAGTACTTC. The chain joins TRBV30 to TRBJ2-7, with TRBD1 matching 9 bases. V was clipped by 3 bases and J by 4 bases; unmatched bases: 7. CDR1 is GTSNPN and CDR2 is SVGIG in the germline V gene (reference sequence). This CDR3 is built from 14 residues.

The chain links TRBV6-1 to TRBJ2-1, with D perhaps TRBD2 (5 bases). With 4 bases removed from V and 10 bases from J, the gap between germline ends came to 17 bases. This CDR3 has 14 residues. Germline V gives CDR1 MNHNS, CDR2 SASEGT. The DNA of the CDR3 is TGTGCCAGCAGTGCGGGCGGGCTACCCGGGGAGCAGTTCTTC. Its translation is CASSAGGLPGEQFF.

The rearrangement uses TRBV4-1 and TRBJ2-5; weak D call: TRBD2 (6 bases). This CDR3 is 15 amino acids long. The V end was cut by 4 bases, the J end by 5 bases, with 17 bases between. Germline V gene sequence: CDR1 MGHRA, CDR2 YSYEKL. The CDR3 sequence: CASSLLWGVGETQYF. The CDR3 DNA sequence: TGCGCCAGCAGCCTCCTATGGGGGGTGGGCGAGACCCAGTACTTC.

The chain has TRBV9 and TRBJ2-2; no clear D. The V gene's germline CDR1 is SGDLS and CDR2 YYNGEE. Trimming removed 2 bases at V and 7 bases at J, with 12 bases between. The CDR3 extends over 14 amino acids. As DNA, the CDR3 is TGTGCCAGCAGCGTGGATTTAGGGCACGGGGAGCTGTTTTTT. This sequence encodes CASSVDLGHGELFF. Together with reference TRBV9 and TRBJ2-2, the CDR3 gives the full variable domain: DSGVTQTPKHLITATGQRVTLRCSPRSGDLSVYWYQQSLDQGLQFLIQYYNGEERAKGNILERFSAQQFPDLHSELNLSSLELGDSALYFCASSVDLGHGELFFGEGSRLTVL.

The CDR3 DNA sequence: TGTGCCAGCAGATACAGCGGGGGGACCCTAGCCAAAAACATTCAGTACTTC. This sequence encodes CASRYSGGTLAKNIQYF. The chain joins TRBV2 to TRBJ2-4; TRBD2 agrees at 9 bases. The CDR3 sequence is 17 residues long. Per the germline V gene, CDR1 is SNHLY and CDR2 is FYNNEI. Trimming removed 6 bases from V and 0 bases from J; junction bases left unmatched: 9.

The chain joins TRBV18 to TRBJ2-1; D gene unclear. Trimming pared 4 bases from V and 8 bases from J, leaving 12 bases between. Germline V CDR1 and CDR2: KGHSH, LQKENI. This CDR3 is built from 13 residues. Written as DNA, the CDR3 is TGTGCCAGCTCACAATTCGCGTCGTATGAGCAGTTCTTC. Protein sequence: CASSQFASYEQFF.

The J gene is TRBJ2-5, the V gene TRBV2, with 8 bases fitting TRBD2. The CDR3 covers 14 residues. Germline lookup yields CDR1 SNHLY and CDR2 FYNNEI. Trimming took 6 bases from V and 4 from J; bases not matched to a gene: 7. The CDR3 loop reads CASSTGGGRETQYF. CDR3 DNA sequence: TGTGCCAGCAGCACGGGCGGGGGGCGAGAGACCCAGTACTTC.

CDR3 sequence (DNA): TGTGCCATCAGTGACTCAGGGGGAGGAGGCTCCTACGAGCAGTACTTC. It yields the protein CAISDSGGGGSYEQYF. The chain recombines TRBV10-3 with TRBJ2-7, with D maybe TRBD1 (7 bases). The V end lost 3 bases, the J end lost 0 bases, and 15 bases lay between the germline ends. Germline V gene sequence: CDR1 ENHRY, CDR2 SYGVKD. The CDR3 consists of 16 residues.

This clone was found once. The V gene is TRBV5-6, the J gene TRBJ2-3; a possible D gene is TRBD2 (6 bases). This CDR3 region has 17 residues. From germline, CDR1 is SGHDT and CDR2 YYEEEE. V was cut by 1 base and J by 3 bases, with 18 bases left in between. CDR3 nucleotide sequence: TGTGCCAGCAGCTTGTGGTCTGGCGGGATGAAAACAGATACGCAGTATTTT. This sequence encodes CASSLWSGGMKTDTQYF.

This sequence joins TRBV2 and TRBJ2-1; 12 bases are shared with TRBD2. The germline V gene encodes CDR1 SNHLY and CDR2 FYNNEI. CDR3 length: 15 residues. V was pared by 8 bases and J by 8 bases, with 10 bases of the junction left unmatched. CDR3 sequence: CASRTSGAPGDEQFF. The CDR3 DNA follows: TGTGCCAGCCGGACTAGCGGGGCTCCGGGCGATGAGCAGTTCTTC.

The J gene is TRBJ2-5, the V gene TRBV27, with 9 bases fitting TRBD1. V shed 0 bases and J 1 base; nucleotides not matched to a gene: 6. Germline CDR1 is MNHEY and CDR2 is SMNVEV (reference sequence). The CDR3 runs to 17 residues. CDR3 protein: CASSLSIRDRAQETQYF. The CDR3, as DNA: TGTGCCAGCAGTTTATCCATCCGGGACAGGGCCCAAGAGACCCAGTACTTC.

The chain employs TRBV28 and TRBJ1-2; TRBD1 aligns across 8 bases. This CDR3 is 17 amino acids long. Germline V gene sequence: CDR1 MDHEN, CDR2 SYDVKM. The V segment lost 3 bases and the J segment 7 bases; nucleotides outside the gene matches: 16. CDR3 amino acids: CASSFLRVAGGLGGYTF. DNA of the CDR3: TGTGCCAGCAGTTTCCTTCGGGTGGCAGGGGGCCTAGGTGGCTACACCTTC.

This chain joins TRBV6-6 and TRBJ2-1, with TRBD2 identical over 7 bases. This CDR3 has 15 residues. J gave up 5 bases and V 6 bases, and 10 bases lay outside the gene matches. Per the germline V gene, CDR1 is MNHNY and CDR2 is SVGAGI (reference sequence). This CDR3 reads CASSVPSRGDNEQFF. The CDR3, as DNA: TGTGCCAGCAGCGTCCCTAGTCGGGGGGACAATGAGCAGTTCTTC.

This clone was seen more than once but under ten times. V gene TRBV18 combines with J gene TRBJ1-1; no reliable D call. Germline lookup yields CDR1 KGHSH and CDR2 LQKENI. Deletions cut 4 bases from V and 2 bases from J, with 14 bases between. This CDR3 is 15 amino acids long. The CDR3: CASSLTVDANTEAFF. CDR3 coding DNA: TGTGCCAGCTCACTCACGGTTGACGCAAACACTGAAGCTTTCTTT. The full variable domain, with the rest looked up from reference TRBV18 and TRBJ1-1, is NAGVMQNPRHLVRRRGQEARLRCSPMKGHSHVYWYRQLPEEGLKFMVYLQKENIIDESGMPKERFSAEFPKEGPSILRIQQVVRGDSAAYFCASSLTVDANTEAFFGQGTRLTVV.

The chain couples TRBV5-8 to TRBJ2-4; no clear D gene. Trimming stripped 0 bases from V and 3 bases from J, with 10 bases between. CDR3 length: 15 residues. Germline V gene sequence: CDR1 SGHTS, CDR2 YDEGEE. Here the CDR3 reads CASSLDLRGKNIQYF. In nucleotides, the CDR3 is TGTGCCAGCAGCTTGGACCTACGAGGCAAAAACATTCAGTACTTC.

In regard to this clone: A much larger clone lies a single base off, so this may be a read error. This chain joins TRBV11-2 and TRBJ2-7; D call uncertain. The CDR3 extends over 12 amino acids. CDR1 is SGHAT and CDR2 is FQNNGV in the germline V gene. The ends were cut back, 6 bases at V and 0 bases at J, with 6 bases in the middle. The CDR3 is CASRPSSYEQYF. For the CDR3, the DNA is TGTGCCAGCAGGCCGAGCTCCTACGAGCAGTACTTC.